The 5 T cell receptor beta chains reported below all come from one sample, sequenced in a study of blood T cell repertoires in COVID-19 (dated by TCRdb to the early 2020s). The library was made by the immunoSEQ multiplex PCR assay. Sourced from immuneACCESS, this table was stored by TCRdb with only in-frame sequences that have V and J called. A share of the clones is absent; for the studies checked, an unresolved V gene accounts for under half, and the remainder has no known explanation. The sample has about 240,000 clones on record, 70% to 75% of them singletons. The biggest ten clones account for around 3.2% of the sample. The sequencing sample was made of peripheral blood. The receptor set was obtained from an elderly woman with acute or convalescent COVID-19.

The rearrangement links TRBV7-9 to TRBJ2-4; TRBD1 aligns across 8 bases. V shed 10 bases and J 7 bases; nucleotides not matched to a gene: 12. The germline V gene has CDR1 SEHNR and CDR2 FQNEAQ (reference sequence). This CDR3 is built from 14 residues. The CDR3 DNA follows: TGTGCCACCAAGCAGGGGGCTCAGGGGAACATTCAGTACTTC. It translates to CATKQGAQGNIQYF.

The V and J genes are TRBV9 and TRBJ2-3; the match to TRBD2 covers 8 bases. V lost 4 bases to trimming and J lost 0 bases; unmatched junction nucleotides: 4. Germline CDR1 is SGDLS and CDR2 is YYNGEE. The CDR3 loop spans 15 amino acids. The chain's CDR3 is CASSLTSGSTDTQYF. The CDR3 coding sequence is TGTGCCAGCAGCCTCACTAGCGGTAGCACAGATACGCAGTATTTT.

The chain is built from TRBV18 and TRBJ2-1, with TRBD2 matching 11 bases. From germline, CDR1 is KGHSH and CDR2 LQKENI. Germline trimming cut 6 bases from V and 8 bases from J; bases unmatched to any gene: 12. The CDR3 consists of 16 residues. The CDR3 here is CASSPFSGGATDEQFF. The CDR3 DNA reads TGTGCCAGCTCTCCTTTTAGCGGGGGGGCCACGGATGAGCAGTTCTTC.

V is TRBV30 and J is TRBJ2-3; the D gene is possibly TRBD2 (6 bases). Germline CDR1 reads GTSNPN; CDR2 reads SVGIG (reference sequence). V was trimmed by 3 bases and J by 0 bases, leaving 13 bases between them. The CDR3 has 15 residues. CDR3 nucleotides: TGTGCCTGGAGAGATAGCGGATTAAGCACAGATACGCAGTATTTT. This gives the protein CAWRDSGLSTDTQYF.

Only a few counts were recorded for this clone. This CDR3 is CASSQIEGVNEQFF. The CDR3 DNA sequence: TGTGCCAGCAGCCAGATAGAGGGCGTGAATGAGCAGTTCTTC. This chain joins TRBV7-3 and TRBJ2-1; maybe TRBD2 (5 bases). V lost 5 bases and J lost 7, with 15 bases in between. Germline CDR1 is SGHTA and CDR2 is FQGTGA. CDR3 length: 14 amino acids.